This T cell receptor (beta chain) stems from a study of beta chain features in type 1 diabetes. Notes on the study in general: cDNA-based reads could over-represent cells with high TCR expression.

It was via CD45RO/CCR7/CD25/CD127/CD95/CD27 that CD4+ naive, central memory, regulatory and stem cell-like memory cells were sorted. Sequencing targeted expressed TCRB transcripts, as all isolated RNA had been reverse transcribed. Using immunoSEQ multiplex PCR, the repertoire was profiled, and TCRdb retains in-frame clones only, with some absent. The table shows hundreds of thousands of clones, with around 15% occurring only once. In its sample, this clone was seen many times. The antigen remains undetermined. The trim removed 0 bases at V and 7 bases at J, leaving 12 bases unmatched. The CDR3 is made up of 17 amino acids. The germline CDR1 and CDR2 sequences are SGHTA and FQGNSA.

This sequence joins TRBV7-2 and TRBJ2-1; 7 bases match TRBD2. Sequencing was carried out using central memory CD4+ T cells from blood. The sequence derives from a man aged 25-40 years in good health. CDR3 sequence (DNA): TGTGCCAGCAGCTTAGCGGGACTTGGCGGGAGTAGAAATGAGCAGTTCTTC. It is translated as CASSLAGLGGSRNEQFF.